This is a list of T cell receptor beta chains from one sample in a study of early T cells in non-severe SARS-CoV-2 infection. From the 5' RACE reads, TCRdb called clonotypes with MiXCR, one entry per CDR3 protein. The sample shows some 98,000 distinct CDR3 sequences, roughly 15% of them seen only once. Sequencing was done on a sample of whole blood. The receptors originated from an adult who was a healthcare worker with PCR-confirmed SARS-CoV-2 infection or an uninfected control (not recorded which). Each CDR3 is given with its conserved first and last residue. The D gene is left open where the match is weak. For some rows the clone size is stated as once, few or many, or as a class when expanded; others skip it.

-,TRBV5-5,TRBJ2-1,-,TGTGCCAGCAGCCTTGACTGGAGCTCCTACAATGAGCAGTTCTTC,CASSLDWSSYNEQFF
TRBD1,TRBV13,TRBJ2-6,many,TGTGCCAGCCGACAGGGTTTTGGGGCCAACGTCCTGACTTTC,CASRQGFGANVLTF
-,TRBV19,TRBJ2-1,few,TGTGCCAGTACCCCAGGGGAACCCTACAATGAGCAGTTCTTC,CASTPGEPYNEQFF
TRBD2,TRBV27,TRBJ2-1,-,TGTGCCAGCCTGCGGGGAGGGCAGCGCAACTACAATGAGCAGTTCTTC,CASLRGGQRNYNEQFF
-,TRBV12-3/TRBV12-4,TRBJ1-5,-,TGTGCCAGCAGGAACGGCCGCAATCAGCCCCAGCATTTT,CASRNGRNQPQHF
-,TRBV11-2,TRBJ1-1,few,TGTGCCAGCAGACCAGGACCGAGACCGACTGAAGCTTTCTTT,CASRPGPRPTEAFF
TRBD2,TRBV15,TRBJ2-5,many,TGTGCCACCAGCAGAACCAAGACTAGCGGGAGAGAGACCCAGTACTTC,CATSRTKTSGRETQYF
TRBD1,TRBV7-2,TRBJ1-2,-,TGTGCCAGCAGCCATTTCTACAGGGGAGAGGGCTACACCTTC,CASSHFYRGEGYTF
TRBD2,TRBV27,TRBJ2-6,many,TGTGCCAGCAGTTCCGGGACTAGTGGTTCCGGGGCCAACGTCCTGACTTTC,CASSSGTSGSGANVLTF
TRBD1,TRBV7-9,TRBJ2-7,-,TGTGCCAGCAGCTCCTGGACAGGGGGGGACTACGAGCAGTACTTC,CASSSWTGGDYEQYF
TRBD1,TRBV7-9,TRBJ1-5,-,TGTGCCAAAGATTCAGGGGGCAGGTCTCAGCCCCAGCATTTT,CAKDSGGRSQPQHF
-,TRBV20-1,TRBJ2-7,few,TGCAGTGCTAATCTATTCGGGACCGCCCTCCAGTACTTC,CSANLFGTALQYF
TRBD2,TRBV18,TRBJ2-1,-,TGTGCCAGCTCACCACCCTCGAGCGGGGGGCATGGAACCAATGAGCAGTTCTTC,CASSPPSSGGHGTNEQFF
-,TRBV6-5,TRBJ2-1,few,TGTGCCAGCAGACCCGCAGCGTCAGATGAGCAGTTCTTC,CASRPAASDEQFF
TRBD2,TRBV6-5,TRBJ2-3,-,TGTGCCACGACGACTAGCGGGGGGGCAACAGATACGCAGTATTTT,CATTTSGGATDTQYF
TRBD1,TRBV27,TRBJ1-1,many,TGTGCCAGCAGTTCCAGGGGGCCCATGAACACTGAAGCTTTCTTT,CASSSRGPMNTEAFF
-,TRBV28,TRBJ2-7,few,TGTGCCAGCAGTTTATCGGCAGCGCGACTCTCCTACGAGCAGTACTTC,CASSLSAARLSYEQYF
TRBD1,TRBV24-1,TRBJ2-2,many,TGTGCCACCAGTGAGCCCGGGACAGGGTATGACGGGGAGCTGTTTTTT,CATSEPGTGYDGELFF
-,TRBV10-2,TRBJ1-6,-,TGCGCCAGCAGCGCGTATCCCTATAATTCACCCCTCCACTTT,CASSAYPYNSPLHF
-,TRBV10-3,TRBJ2-3,few,TGTGCCATCAGTGCGCTAGTTGGAACAGATACGCAGTATTTT,CAISALVGTDTQYF
-,TRBV28,TRBJ1-2,-,TGTGCCAGCAGTTTATTACGAGGCGGAGGGGCTAACTATGGCTACACCTTC,CASSLLRGGGANYGYTF
-,TRBV2,TRBJ1-1,-,TGTGCCAGCAGCCCCGCATGGGGAACTGAAGCTTTCTTT,CASSPAWGTEAFF
-,TRBV7-2,TRBJ2-4,-,TGTGCCAGCAGCTTTGGGGGCCTAAAAAACATTCAGTACTTC,CASSFGGLKNIQYF
-,TRBV29-1,TRBJ2-6,few,TGCAGCGTTGTTAACGCGGGCTGGGCCAACGTCCTGACTTTC,CSVVNAGWANVLTF
-,TRBV27,TRBJ1-5,-,TGTGCCAGCAGTTTATTAGGGGACCGTAATCAGCCCCAGCATTTT,CASSLLGDRNQPQHF
TRBD1,TRBV28,TRBJ2-5,few,TGTGCCAGCAGTCCACCCGGGACAGGGGGACAAGAGACCCAGTACTTC,CASSPPGTGGQETQYF
-,TRBV2,TRBJ1-2,few,TGTGCCAGCAGTGTCTTTGGGGGGCGAAATGGCTACACCTTC,CASSVFGGRNGYTF
-,TRBV3-1,TRBJ1-3,-,TGTGCCAGCAGCCAAGATCGCTCCCCTGGAAACACCATATATTTT,CASSQDRSPGNTIYF
-,TRBV19,TRBJ1-4,few,TGTGCCAGCGATCCTGGGACAGAAAAACTGTTTTTT,CASDPGTEKLFF
-,TRBV29-1,TRBJ2-3,-,TGCAGCGTTGAAGATCTTCGCTTGGGGGTTAGTCTCCCAGATACGCAGTATTTT,CSVEDLRLGVSLPDTQYF
TRBD1,TRBV20-1,TRBJ2-1,-,TGCAGTGCTAGCATAGGGGGCGCTAGAAATGAGCAGTTCTTC,CSASIGGARNEQFF
-,TRBV11-2,TRBJ2-4,-,TGTGCCAGCAGCCCCGTTTACGGACTGGTCAAAAACATTCAGTACTTC,CASSPVYGLVKNIQYF
TRBD1,TRBV5-1,TRBJ1-1,-,TGCGCCAGCAGCTTTCAAATGGCAGGGGGCACTGAAGCTTTCTTT,CASSFQMAGGTEAFF
-,TRBV28,TRBJ2-3,few,TGTGCCAGCAGGCTACCGGGGACCACAGATACGCAGTATTTT,CASRLPGTTDTQYF
TRBD1,TRBV2,TRBJ1-2,-,TGTGCCAGCAGCGCGGGACAGGTCTATGGCTACACCTTC,CASSAGQVYGYTF
TRBD2,TRBV29-1,TRBJ2-2,once,TGCAGCGTTGAGGCTAGCGGGGGCTCGAACACCGGGGAGCTGTTTTTT,CSVEASGGSNTGELFF
-,TRBV7-2,TRBJ2-3,few,TGTGCCAGCAGCTATAGACAGGCCCCCTTCACAGATACGCAGTATTTT,CASSYRQAPFTDTQYF
-,TRBV5-6,TRBJ1-1,-,TGTGCCAGCAGCTGGACCGGGACTGAAGCTTTCTTT,CASSWTGTEAFF
TRBD1,TRBV5-1,TRBJ1-1,-,TGCGCCAGCAGCCCACTTCAGACAGGGCACACTGAAGCTTTCTTT,CASSPLQTGHTEAFF
TRBD2,TRBV28,TRBJ2-5,few,TGTGCCACCAGGAGTAGCGGGGAAATTCAAGAGACCCAGTACTTC,CATRSSGEIQETQYF